The present T cell receptor (beta chain) was sequenced within a study of OX40 agonist ivuxolimab in advanced cancers. Study-level background: Aged 23 to 79 with a mean of 60 years, they were around 79% male. Study-wide results and limits: Normalized T-cell clonal expansion was also low in a subset of nonresponders.

Sequenced by immunoSEQ multiplex PCR; TCRdb stores in-frame clones only, minus some. Of roughly 90,000 clones listed, around 90% were seen once; the top ten hold 1.3% to 1.5%. The CDR3 length is 13 residues. V was cut by 0 bases and J by 2 bases, with 5 bases left in between. Per the germline V gene, CDR1 is SGHAT and CDR2 is FQNNGV. Worth noting for this clone: Its antigen is not known.

The TCR comes from an adult with an advanced solid tumor such as melanoma, head and neck, liver or kidney cancer. Source: CD4+ or CD8+ T cells sorted from blood, taken in a trial of the OX40 agonist ivuxolimab. V is TRBV11-2 and J is TRBJ2-7; no clear D. CDR3 residues: CASSLEWAYEQYF. Here the CDR3 DNA reads TGTGCCAGCAGCTTAGAGTGGGCCTACGAGCAGTACTTC.